One T cell receptor (beta chain) is described in this entry. Survey-level immunoSEQ sequencing profiled the TCR beta repertoire. Method: immunoSEQ multiplex PCR; TCRdb's copy keeps in-frame clones and lacks some. The table shows about 68,000 clones, with just under 95% occurring only once. From germline, CDR1 is LNHDA and CDR2 SQIVND (reference sequence). The CDR3 covers 19 residues. V was pared by 5 bases and J by 0 bases, with 11 bases of the junction left unmatched. Specimen: PBMCs. The V and J genes are TRBV19 and TRBJ2-4; 12 nucleotides match TRBD2. This sequence was found in a man aged 35-49 years with rheumatoid arthritis. CDR3 nucleotides: TGTGCCAGTAGTCCCCGACTAGCGGGGGCCTACCTAGCCAAAAACATTCAGTACTTC. Protein sequence: CASSPRLAGAYLAKNIQYF. The variable domain in full, with the rest retrieved from reference TRBV19 and TRBJ2-4, is DGGITQSPKYLFRKEGQNVTLSCEQNLNHDAMYWYRQDPGQGLRLIYYSQIVNDFQKGDIAEGYSVSREKKESFPLTVTSAQKNPTAFYLCASSPRLAGAYLAKNIQYFGAGTRLSVL.